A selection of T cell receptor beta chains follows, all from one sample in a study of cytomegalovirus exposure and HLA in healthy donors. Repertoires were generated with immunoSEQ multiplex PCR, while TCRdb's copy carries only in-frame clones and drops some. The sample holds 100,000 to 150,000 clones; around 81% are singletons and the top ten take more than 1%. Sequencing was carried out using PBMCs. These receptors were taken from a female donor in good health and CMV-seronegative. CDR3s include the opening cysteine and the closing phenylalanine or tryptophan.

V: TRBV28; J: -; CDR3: CASNRKRRGAGYEQYF
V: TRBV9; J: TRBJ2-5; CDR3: CASSVGLAGGPWETQYF
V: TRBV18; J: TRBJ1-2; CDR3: CASSQTTGTGNGYTF
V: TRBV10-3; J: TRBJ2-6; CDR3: CAISPGQWVTGANGLTF
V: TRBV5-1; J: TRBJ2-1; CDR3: CASSLGPYTSGGARGENEQFF
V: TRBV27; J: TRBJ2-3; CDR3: CASSLGQGIDTQYF
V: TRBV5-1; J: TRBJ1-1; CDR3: CASSFRGSEYTEAFF
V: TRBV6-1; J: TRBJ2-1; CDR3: CASSGGRTSSEQFF
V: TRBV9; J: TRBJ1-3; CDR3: CASSVQRSGNTIYF
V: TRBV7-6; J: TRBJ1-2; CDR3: CASSLAPPQGPVANYGYTF
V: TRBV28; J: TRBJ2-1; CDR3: CASTRGGAGEDEQFF
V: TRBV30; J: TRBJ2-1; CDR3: CAWRAGTSGNNEQFF
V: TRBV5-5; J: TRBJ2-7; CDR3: CASSLGSSGRGREQYF
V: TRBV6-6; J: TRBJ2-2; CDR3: CASRLSGSGTGELFF
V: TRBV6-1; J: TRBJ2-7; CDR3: CASTGDFPPYEQYF
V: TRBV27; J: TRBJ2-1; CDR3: CASSPWTSPYNEQFF
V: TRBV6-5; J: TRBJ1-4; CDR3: CASSWTARQKLFF
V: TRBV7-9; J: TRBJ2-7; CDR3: CASSFTDYEQYF
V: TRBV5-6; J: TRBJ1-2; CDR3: CASSLEWGGYTF
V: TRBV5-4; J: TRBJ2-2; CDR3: CASSLGRGGPGELFF
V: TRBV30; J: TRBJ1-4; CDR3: CAWTSGQSNEKLFF
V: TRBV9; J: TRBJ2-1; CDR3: CASNDNGAYNEQFF
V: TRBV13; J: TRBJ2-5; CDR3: CASSRSSGVRAETQYF